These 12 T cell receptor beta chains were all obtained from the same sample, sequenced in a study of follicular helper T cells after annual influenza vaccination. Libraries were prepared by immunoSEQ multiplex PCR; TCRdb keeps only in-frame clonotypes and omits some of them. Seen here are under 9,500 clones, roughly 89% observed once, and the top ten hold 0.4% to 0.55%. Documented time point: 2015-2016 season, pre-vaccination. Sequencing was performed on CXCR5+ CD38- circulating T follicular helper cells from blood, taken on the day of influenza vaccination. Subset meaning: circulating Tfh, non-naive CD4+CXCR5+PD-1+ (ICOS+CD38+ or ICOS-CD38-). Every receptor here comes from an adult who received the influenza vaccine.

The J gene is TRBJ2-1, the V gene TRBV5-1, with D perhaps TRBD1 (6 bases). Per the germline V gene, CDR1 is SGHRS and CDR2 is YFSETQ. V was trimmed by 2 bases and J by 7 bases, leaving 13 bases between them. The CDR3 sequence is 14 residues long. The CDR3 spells CASSFDTDRNEQFF. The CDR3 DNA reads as TGCGCCAGCAGCTTCGATACGGACAGAAATGAGCAGTTCTTC.

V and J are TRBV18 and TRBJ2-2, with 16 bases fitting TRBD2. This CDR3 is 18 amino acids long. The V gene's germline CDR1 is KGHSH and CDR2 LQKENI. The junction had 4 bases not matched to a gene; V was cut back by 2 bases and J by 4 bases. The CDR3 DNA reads TGTGCCAGCTCACCAGGGACTAGCGGGGGGGACCGCACCGGGGAGCTGTTTTTT. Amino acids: CASSPGTSGGDRTGELFF.

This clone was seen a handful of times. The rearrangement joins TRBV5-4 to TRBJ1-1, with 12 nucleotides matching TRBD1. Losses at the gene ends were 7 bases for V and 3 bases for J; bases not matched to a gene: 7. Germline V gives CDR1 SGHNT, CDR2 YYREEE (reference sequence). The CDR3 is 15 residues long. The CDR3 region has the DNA TGTGCCAGCCAGGGACAGGGGGCGCAGGACACTGAAGCTTTCTTT. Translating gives CASQGQGAQDTEAFF.

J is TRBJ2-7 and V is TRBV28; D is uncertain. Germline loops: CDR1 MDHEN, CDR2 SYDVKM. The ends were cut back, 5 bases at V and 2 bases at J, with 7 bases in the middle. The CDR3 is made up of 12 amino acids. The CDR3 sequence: CASSTPPYEQYF. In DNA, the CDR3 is TGTGCCAGCAGTACCCCCCCCTACGAGCAGTACTTC.

This chain's CDR3 is CASSLRLAGGTNTDTQYF. The CDR3 DNA reads as TGCGCCAGCAGCCTACGACTAGCGGGGGGTACGAACACAGATACGCAGTATTTT. The rearrangement uses TRBV5-1 and TRBJ2-3; 13 nucleotides align to TRBD2. J lost 2 bases, V lost 4 bases, and 10 bases had no gene match. Germline V gene data show CDR1 as SGHRS and CDR2 as YFSETQ. CDR3 length: 18 amino acids.

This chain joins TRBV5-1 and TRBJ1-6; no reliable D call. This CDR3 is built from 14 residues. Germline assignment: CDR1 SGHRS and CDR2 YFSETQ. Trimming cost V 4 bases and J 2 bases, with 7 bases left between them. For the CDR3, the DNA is TGCGCCAGCAGCGCGGGAGCCTATAATTCACCCCTCCACTTT. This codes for CASSAGAYNSPLHF.

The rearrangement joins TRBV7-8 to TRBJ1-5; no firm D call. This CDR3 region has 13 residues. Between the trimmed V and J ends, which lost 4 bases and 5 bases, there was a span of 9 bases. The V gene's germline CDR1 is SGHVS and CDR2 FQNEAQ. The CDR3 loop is CASSSTSHQPQHF. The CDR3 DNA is TGTGCCAGCAGCTCCACGTCCCATCAGCCCCAGCATTTT.

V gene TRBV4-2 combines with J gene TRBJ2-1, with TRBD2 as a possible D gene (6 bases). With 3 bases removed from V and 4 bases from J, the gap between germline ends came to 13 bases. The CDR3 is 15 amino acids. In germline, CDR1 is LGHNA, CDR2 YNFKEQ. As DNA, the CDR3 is TGTGCCAGCAGCCAGCCGGGACTTCAATACAATGAGCAGTTCTTC. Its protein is CASSQPGLQYNEQFF.

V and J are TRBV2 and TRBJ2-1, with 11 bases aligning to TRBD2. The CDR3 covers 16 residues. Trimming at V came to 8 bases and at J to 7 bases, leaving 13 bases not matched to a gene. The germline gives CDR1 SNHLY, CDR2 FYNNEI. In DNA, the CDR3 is TGTGCCAGCGGAAAAGGAGTAGCGGGGGGGCTGAATGAGCAGTTCTTC. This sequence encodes CASGKGVAGGLNEQFF.

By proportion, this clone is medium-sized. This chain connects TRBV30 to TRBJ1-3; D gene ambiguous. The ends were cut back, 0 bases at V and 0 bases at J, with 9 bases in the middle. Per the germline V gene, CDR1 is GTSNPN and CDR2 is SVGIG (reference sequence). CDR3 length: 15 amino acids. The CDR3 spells CAWSVFGNSGNTIYF. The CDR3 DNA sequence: TGTGCCTGGAGTGTATTCGGCAACTCTGGAAACACCATATATTTT.

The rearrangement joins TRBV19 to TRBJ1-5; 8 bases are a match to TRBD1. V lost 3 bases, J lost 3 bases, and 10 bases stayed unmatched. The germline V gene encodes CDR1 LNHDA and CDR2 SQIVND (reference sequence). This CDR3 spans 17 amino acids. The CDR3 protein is CASSIPPSTGVNQPQHF. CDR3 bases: TGTGCCAGTAGTATCCCACCATCGACAGGGGTCAATCAGCCCCAGCATTTT.

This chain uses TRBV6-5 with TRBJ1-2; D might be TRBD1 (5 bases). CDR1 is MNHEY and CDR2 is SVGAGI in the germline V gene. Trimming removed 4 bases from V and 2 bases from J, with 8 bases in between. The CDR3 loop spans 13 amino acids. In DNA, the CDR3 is TGTGCCAGCAGTTTATCAGGGAACTATGGCTACACCTTC. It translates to CASSLSGNYGYTF.